A selection of T cell receptor beta chains follows, all from one sample in a study of blood T cell repertoires in COVID-19. Profiled with immunoSEQ multiplex PCR; TCRdb holds only in-frame clones, not every one. The sample includes about 270,000 clones, around nine tenths seen only once; the top ten take under 3%. The sequenced material came from PBMCs or T cells enriched from blood (not recorded which). The receptors were gathered from a woman aged 18-29 years who had recovered from COVID-19. CDR3s include the opening cysteine and the closing phenylalanine or tryptophan. A D gene is named only where the DNA matches it firmly. Clone size is not always given. Where it is, it says once, few, many or a class for expanded clones.

v_gene: TRBV7-2; abundance: .; d_gene: .; j_gene: TRBJ1-4; CDR3aa: CASSLHGAGEKLFF; CDR3nt: TGTGCCAGCAGCTTACATGGGGCTGGGGAAAAACTGTTTTTT
v_gene: TRBV25-1; abundance: .; d_gene: .; j_gene: TRBJ1-2; CDR3aa: CASSGYVDSNYGYTF; CDR3nt: TGTGCCAGCAGTGGATACGTTGACAGTAACTATGGCTACACCTTC
v_gene: TRBV11-3; abundance: few; d_gene: TRBD1; j_gene: TRBJ1-4; CDR3aa: CASSYISGGEKLFF; CDR3nt: TGTGCCAGCAGCTACATCTCAGGGGGTGAAAAACTGTTTTTT
v_gene: TRBV18; abundance: once; d_gene: TRBD1; j_gene: TRBJ1-4; CDR3aa: CASSPGQGNEKLFF; CDR3nt: TGTGCCAGCAGCCCGGGACAGGGGAACGAAAAACTGTTTTTT
v_gene: TRBV5-4; abundance: .; d_gene: TRBD2; j_gene: TRBJ2-3; CDR3aa: CASRGAGGGTDTQYF; CDR3nt: TGTGCCAGCAGGGGGGCGGGAGGTGGGACAGATACGCAGTATTTT
v_gene: TRBV7-2; abundance: .; d_gene: TRBD2; j_gene: TRBJ2-7; CDR3aa: CASSLRTSPFRSYEQYF; CDR3nt: TGTGCCAGCAGCTTACGGACTAGCCCGTTTCGGTCCTACGAGCAGTACTTC
v_gene: TRBV12-5; abundance: .; d_gene: .; j_gene: TRBJ1-1; CDR3aa: CASGLVLGRGEGAFF; CDR3nt: TGTGCTAGTGGTTTGGTACTCGGCAGGGGCGAGGGAGCTTTCTTT
v_gene: TRBV29-1; abundance: .; d_gene: TRBD1; j_gene: TRBJ2-7; CDR3aa: CSALSWTGPYEQYF; CDR3nt: TGCAGCGCCCTGAGCTGGACAGGGCCCTACGAGCAGTACTTC
v_gene: TRBV28; abundance: once; d_gene: TRBD1; j_gene: TRBJ2-7; CDR3aa: CASRLDRESSYEQYF; CDR3nt: TGTGCCAGCAGGTTGGACAGGGAGAGCTCCTACGAGCAGTACTTC
v_gene: TRBV28; abundance: .; d_gene: .; j_gene: TRBJ1-4; CDR3aa: CASSFGTINEKLFF; CDR3nt: TGTGCCAGCAGTTTCGGGACAATTAATGAAAAACTGTTTTTT
v_gene: TRBV3-1/TRBV3-2; abundance: .; d_gene: TRBD2; j_gene: TRBJ2-5; CDR3aa: CASRSSRGGAQETQYF; CDR3nt: TGTGCCAGCAGAAGCTCGCGGGGGGGAGCCCAAGAGACCCAGTACTTC
v_gene: TRBV30; abundance: few; d_gene: .; j_gene: TRBJ1-2; CDR3aa: CAWSVLNGYTF; CDR3nt: TGTGCCTGGAGTGTACTTAATGGCTACACCTTC
v_gene: TRBV6-2/TRBV6-3; abundance: .; d_gene: .; j_gene: TRBJ2-7; CDR3aa: CASSHRGGRDHEQYF; CDR3nt: TGTGCCAGCAGTCACCGTGGGGGCAGGGACCACGAGCAGTACTTC
v_gene: TRBV19; abundance: .; d_gene: .; j_gene: TRBJ1-3; CDR3aa: CASSPRTASSGNTIYF; CDR3nt: TGTGCCAGTAGTCCTCGGACAGCGAGCTCTGGAAACACCATATATTTT
v_gene: TRBV18; abundance: .; d_gene: TRBD1; j_gene: TRBJ2-3; CDR3aa: CASSPGQGEDTQYF; CDR3nt: TGTGCCAGCTCACCGGGACAGGGGGAAGATACGCAGTATTTT
v_gene: TRBV27; abundance: .; d_gene: .; j_gene: TRBJ2-3; CDR3aa: CASSSFSTDTQYF; CDR3nt: TGTGCCAGCAGTTCCTTTAGCACAGATACGCAGTATTTT
v_gene: TRBV6-5; abundance: .; d_gene: TRBD1; j_gene: TRBJ1-2; CDR3aa: CASRVDRGGPYGYTF; CDR3nt: TGTGCCAGCAGGGTGGACAGGGGCGGCCCTTATGGCTACACCTTC
v_gene: TRBV15; abundance: once; d_gene: TRBD1; j_gene: TRBJ1-4; CDR3aa: CATSSLMTGGGEKLFF; CDR3nt: TGTGCCACCAGCAGCCTAATGACAGGGGGAGGTGAAAAACTGTTTTTT
v_gene: TRBV6-5; abundance: .; d_gene: TRBD1; j_gene: TRBJ1-1; CDR3aa: CASGDNPGGHTEAFF; CDR3nt: TGTGCCAGCGGCGATAACCCAGGGGGACACACTGAAGCTTTCTTT
v_gene: TRBV6-5; abundance: .; d_gene: TRBD2; j_gene: TRBJ2-7; CDR3aa: CASSTQRGNSYEQYF; CDR3nt: TGTGCCAGCAGTACCCAGCGGGGAAACTCCTACGAGCAGTACTTC
v_gene: TRBV21-1; abundance: .; d_gene: .; j_gene: TRBJ2-5; CDR3aa: CASSRLGQGNRGTQYF; CDR3nt: TGTGCCAGCAGCAGGCTGGGACAGGGGAATAGGGGGACCCAGTACTTC
v_gene: TRBV10-1; abundance: few; d_gene: TRBD1; j_gene: TRBJ2-1; CDR3aa: CASSTTGTGRFNEQFF; CDR3nt: TGCGCCAGCAGTACCACCGGGACAGGGAGATTCAATGAGCAGTTCTTC
v_gene: TRBV15; abundance: .; d_gene: .; j_gene: TRBJ2-7; CDR3aa: CATSNSQVGDYEQYF; CDR3nt: TGTGCCACCAGCAACTCCCAGGTGGGAGACTACGAGCAGTACTTC
v_gene: TRBV5-1; abundance: .; d_gene: TRBD1; j_gene: TRBJ2-7; CDR3aa: CASSLPPGQGLLSYEQYF; CDR3nt: TGCGCCAGCAGCCTTCCACCCGGACAGGGATTACTCTCCTACGAGCAGTACTTC
v_gene: TRBV20-1; abundance: .; d_gene: .; j_gene: TRBJ2-3; CDR3aa: CSASSGRGTDTQYF; CDR3nt: TGCAGTGCTAGTTCGGGACGGGGGACAGATACGCAGTATTTT
v_gene: TRBV6-5; abundance: .; d_gene: TRBD2; j_gene: TRBJ2-3; CDR3aa: CASTRTSGYTDTQYF; CDR3nt: TGTGCCAGCACCCGGACTAGCGGTTACACAGATACGCAGTATTTT
v_gene: TRBV6-2/TRBV6-3; abundance: .; d_gene: TRBD2; j_gene: TRBJ2-1; CDR3aa: CASSLHRAGGSSYNEQFF; CDR3nt: TGTGCCAGCAGTCTCCACCGGGCGGGGGGTAGCTCCTACAATGAGCAGTTCTTC
v_gene: TRBV7-2; abundance: .; d_gene: TRBD1; j_gene: TRBJ2-3; CDR3aa: CASSLDRGVDTQYF; CDR3nt: TGTGCCAGCAGCCTGGACAGGGGTGTAGATACGCAGTATTTT
v_gene: TRBV29-1; abundance: .; d_gene: .; j_gene: TRBJ1-2; CDR3aa: CSVEDLWSYGYTF; CDR3nt: TGCAGCGTTGAAGATTTGTGGAGCTATGGCTACACCTTC
v_gene: TRBV18; abundance: .; d_gene: .; j_gene: TRBJ1-1; CDR3aa: CASSPGPGVPEAFF; CDR3nt: TGTGCCAGCTCACCAGGTCCGGGAGTCCCTGAAGCTTTCTTT
v_gene: TRBV10-3; abundance: once; d_gene: .; j_gene: TRBJ2-1; CDR3aa: CAISLIDNEQFF; CDR3nt: TGTGCCATCAGTCTGATAGACAATGAGCAGTTCTTC
v_gene: TRBV18; abundance: .; d_gene: .; j_gene: TRBJ1-3; CDR3aa: CASSPVISAGNTIYF; CDR3nt: TGTGCCAGCTCACCAGTCATCTCGGCTGGAAACACCATATATTTT
v_gene: TRBV5-1; abundance: .; d_gene: TRBD1; j_gene: TRBJ1-4; CDR3aa: CASSSSTGGEKLFF; CDR3nt: TGCGCCAGCAGCTCCTCGACAGGGGGAGAAAAACTGTTTTTT
v_gene: TRBV12-3/TRBV12-4; abundance: .; d_gene: .; j_gene: TRBJ1-1; CDR3aa: CASSTRTYTEAFF; CDR3nt: TGTGCCAGCAGTACTCGCACCTACACTGAAGCTTTCTTT
v_gene: TRBV7-9; abundance: few; d_gene: TRBD1; j_gene: TRBJ1-2; CDR3aa: CASSLARDSRGYTF; CDR3nt: TGTGCCAGCAGCTTAGCCCGGGACAGTCGGGGCTACACCTTC
v_gene: TRBV10-3; abundance: once; d_gene: .; j_gene: TRBJ1-1; CDR3aa: CAISEQDMLNTEAFF; CDR3nt: TGTGCCATCAGTGAGCAGGACATGCTGAACACTGAAGCTTTCTTT
v_gene: TRBV24-1; abundance: once; d_gene: TRBD2; j_gene: TRBJ2-1; CDR3aa: CATSDLSDGRAISYNEQFF; CDR3nt: TGTGCCACCAGTGATTTGTCTGACGGGAGGGCCATCTCCTACAATGAGCAGTTCTTC
v_gene: TRBV11-3; abundance: .; d_gene: .; j_gene: TRBJ2-2; CDR3aa: CASSLSVWGGAGELFF; CDR3nt: TGTGCCAGCAGCTTATCTGTGTGGGGGGGCGCCGGGGAGCTGTTTTTT
v_gene: TRBV5-1; abundance: .; d_gene: .; j_gene: TRBJ1-2; CDR3aa: CASSLGGQLSTF; CDR3nt: TGCGCCAGCAGCTTGGGAGGTCAGTTAAGCACCTTC
v_gene: TRBV11-2; abundance: .; d_gene: TRBD1; j_gene: TRBJ1-2; CDR3aa: CASSTYKDRGPNYGYTF; CDR3nt: TGTGCCAGCAGCACTTATAAGGACAGGGGGCCGAACTATGGCTACACCTTC
v_gene: TRBV10-3; abundance: .; d_gene: TRBD1; j_gene: TRBJ1-5; CDR3aa: CASGTGDSRQPQHF; CDR3nt: TGTGCCAGCGGGACAGGGGATAGTAGGCAGCCCCAGCATTTT
v_gene: TRBV30; abundance: .; d_gene: .; j_gene: TRBJ1-6; CDR3aa: CAWTIDQGSPLHF; CDR3nt: TGTGCCTGGACCATAGACCAGGGTTCACCCCTCCACTTT
v_gene: TRBV5-1; abundance: once; d_gene: TRBD1; j_gene: TRBJ1-2; CDR3aa: CASSTGQVGYTF; CDR3nt: TGCGCCAGCAGCACGGGACAGGTTGGCTACACCTTC
v_gene: TRBV4-3; abundance: .; d_gene: TRBD2; j_gene: TRBJ2-3; CDR3aa: CASSQDRGAGTADTQYF; CDR3nt: TGCGCCAGCAGCCAAGATCGGGGAGCGGGGACGGCAGATACGCAGTATTTT
v_gene: TRBV5-1; abundance: .; d_gene: .; j_gene: TRBJ1-3; CDR3aa: CASSLEVAGNTIYF; CDR3nt: TGCGCCAGCAGCTTGGAAGTTGCGGGAAACACCATATATTTT
v_gene: TRBV5-1; abundance: .; d_gene: .; j_gene: TRBJ1-1; CDR3aa: CASSLRQTPRANTEAFF; CDR3nt: TGCGCCAGCAGCCTTCGACAGACTCCAAGAGCGAACACTGAAGCTTTCTTT
v_gene: TRBV7-2; abundance: many; d_gene: TRBD1; j_gene: TRBJ2-1; CDR3aa: CASIPGTANNEQFF; CDR3nt: TGTGCCAGCATCCCCGGGACAGCCAACAATGAGCAGTTCTTC